Included here is one TCR beta chain sequence, with context. Its antigen remains unidentified. Stated time point: newly diagnosed GD, antithyroid drugs for less than 3 months. From RNA extracted from PBMCs, the TCR library was made. This entry is derived from a study of regulatory T cells in long-lasting Graves disease. The study, taken as a whole, reports: With some 2,700 shared public clonotypes, persistent patients exceeded new patients, who shared about a thousand.

To make TCR beta libraries, researchers used iRepertoire HTBI primers and Arm-PCR of CDR3 regions. TCRdb recomputed calls from the multiplex PCR reads with MiXCR, one row per CDR3 protein. The data show 400,000 to 550,000 distinct CDR3 sequences, 15% to 20% seen once. The sample also formed part of further work on T cells in Graves' hyperthyroidism and ophthalmopathy.

Material: peripheral blood mononuclear cells (PBMCs), obtained at new diagnosis, from a patient treated with antithyroid drugs. The clonotype was recovered from a woman in her twenties or thirties with Graves disease.

CDR3: CASSQEIKGSSYNSPLHF. The CDR3 nucleotides are TGTGCCAGCAGCCAAGAAATCAAGGGGAGCTCCTATAATTCACCCCTCCACTTT. This chain connects TRBV4-2 to TRBJ1-6, with D possibly TRBD1 on 5 matching bases. Germline values: CDR1 LGHNA, CDR2 YNFKEQ. V gave up 0 bases and J gave up 0 bases, with 12 bases separating them. The CDR3 is 18 amino acids.